This is a list of T cell receptor beta chains from one sample in a study of response to subunit inactivated influenza vaccine. Each CDR3 protein gets one entry after TCRdb re-called the RT-PCR reads with MiXCR. This sample has about 700,000 distinct CDR3 sequences, with around 13% found just once. Sequencing was performed on PBMCs from blood, taken 14 to 15 days before vaccination. The receptor set was obtained from a man between 50 and 59 years old who received an inactivated influenza vaccine. The CDR3 runs from the conserved cysteine through the conserved F or W. A D gene is named only where the DNA matches it firmly. The size entry is marked missing in some rows and otherwise reads once, few, many or a size class.

15 | TRBJ2-3 | . | few | TRBV4-3 | CASSQVTSKTDTQYF | TGCGCCAGCAGCCAAGTCACTAGTAAAACAGATACGCAGTATTTT
16 | TRBJ1-6 | . | . | TRBV21-1 | CASSARGTDVFSPLHF | TGTGCCAGCAGCGCCCGCGGGACAGACGTTTTTTCACCCCTCCACTTT
15 | TRBJ2-7 | TRBD1 | many | TRBV2 | CASSEAGTGGWEQYF | TGTGCCAGCAGTGAAGCGGGGACAGGGGGATGGGAGCAGTACTTC
13 | TRBJ2-2 | . | many | TRBV12-3/TRBV12-4 | CAETDSNTGELFF | TGTGCCGAGACTGACTCGAACACCGGGGAGCTGTTTTTT
12 | TRBJ2-3 | . | few | TRBV21-1 | CASSNPKDTQYF | TGTGCCAGCAGCAATCCCAAAGATACGCAGTATTTT
17 | TRBJ2-4 | . | . | TRBV6-5 | CASSYSKSPIAKNIQYF | TGTGCCAGCAGTTACTCGAAATCCCCGATAGCCAAAAACATTCAGTACTTC
14 | TRBJ2-3 | TRBD2 | few | TRBV29-1 | CSVAERGGWNTQYF | TGCAGCGTCGCGGAGCGGGGGGGCTGGAATACGCAGTATTTT
13 | TRBJ2-7 | TRBD2 | few | TRBV20-1 | CSASTSGRYEQYF | TGCAGTGCTAGTACTAGCGGGCGGTACGAGCAGTACTTC
14 | TRBJ2-7 | TRBD2 | few | TRBV27 | CASRGGSLQGEQYF | TGTGCCAGCAGGGGGGGGTCCCTTCAGGGTGAGCAGTACTTC
17 | TRBJ2-7 | TRBD1 | . | TRBV27 | CASGGTGALRVLYEQYF | TGTGCCAGCGGGGGGACAGGGGCCCTCAGAGTATTATACGAGCAGTACTTC
15 | TRBJ2-1 | TRBD1 | few | TRBV12-3/TRBV12-4 | CASILGQGAYNEQFF | TGTGCCAGCATTCTGGGACAGGGTGCTTACAATGAGCAGTTCTTC
11 | TRBJ1-6 | TRBD1 | many | TRBV25-1 | CASSGDRALHF | TGTGCCAGCAGTGGGGACAGGGCCCTCCACTTT
14 | TRBJ2-3 | . | . | TRBV7-3 | CASSLNYRTDTQYF | TGTGCCAGCAGCTTAAATTACCGCACAGATACGCAGTATTTT
16 | TRBJ2-7 | TRBD2 | few | TRBV4-3 | CASSPSRETSVYEQYF | TGCGCCAGCAGCCCATCCCGGGAGACTAGCGTTTACGAGCAGTACTTC
12 | TRBJ1-4 | . | few | TRBV20-1 | CSASRAGEKLFF | TGCAGTGCTAGTCGGGCGGGGGAAAAACTGTTTTTT
13 | TRBJ2-3 | . | . | TRBV29-1 | CSVVGRNTDTQYF | TGCAGCGTTGTGGGCAGAAACACAGATACGCAGTATTTT
18 | TRBJ2-1 | . | few | TRBV11-2 | CASSLDWRGRSSYNEQFF | TGTGCCAGCAGCTTAGATTGGCGCGGGCGGAGCTCCTACAATGAGCAGTTCTTC
15 | TRBJ1-2 | TRBD1 | few | TRBV28 | CASSYGQGGFLGYTF | TGTGCCAGCAGTTACGGACAGGGGGGGTTTCTTGGCTACACCTTC
9 | TRBJ1-2 | . | . | TRBV7-2 | CASSGGYTF | TGTGCCAGCAGCGGGGGCTACACCTTC
16 | TRBJ1-2 | . | . | TRBV2 | CASSELPGPRPYGYTF | TGTGCCAGCAGTGAACTACCGGGACCTAGGCCCTATGGCTACACCTTC